This T cell receptor (beta chain) stems from a study of shared clonotypes between healthy human individuals. Study conclusions and caveats: Clonotypes shared by all four donors outscored non-shared clonotypes in generation probability. Naive subsets usually exceeded memory subsets in estimated richness.

Deep-level running was used for the assay. Produced via immunoSEQ multiplex PCR; TCRdb's table is partial and in-frame only. The table lists 2 million to 2.5 million clones, just over 90% of them singletons. The CDR3 contains 13 residues. Trimming cost V 5 bases and J 7 bases, with 12 bases left between them. Germline CDR1 reads SGHTA; CDR2 reads FQGNSA. Naive CD8 cells, CD45RO-negative and positively selected for CCR7, excluded terminally differentiated effector memory CD45RA+ cells. The donors were adults (healthy and HIV-negative) with no recent acute infections or vaccinations. To note about this clone: Its specificity is unknown.

The clonotype comes from a man between 18 and 29 years old in good health. Some clones in this sample may be carry-over from other donors' samples. V is TRBV7-2 and J is TRBJ1-5, with D maybe TRBD1 (5 bases). The sample comprised naive CD8+ T cells from PBMCs. CDR3 DNA: TGTGCCAGCAGCCCAGGGTTACGGCAGCCCCAGCATTTT. Its protein is CASSPGLRQPQHF. The whole variable domain, remainder taken from reference TRBV7-2 and TRBJ1-5, is GAGVSQSPSNKVTEKGKDVELRCDPISGHTALYWYRQSLGQGLEFLIYFQGNSAPDKSGLPSDRFSAERTGGSVSTLTIQRTQQEDSAVYLCASSPGLRQPQHFGDGTRLSIL.